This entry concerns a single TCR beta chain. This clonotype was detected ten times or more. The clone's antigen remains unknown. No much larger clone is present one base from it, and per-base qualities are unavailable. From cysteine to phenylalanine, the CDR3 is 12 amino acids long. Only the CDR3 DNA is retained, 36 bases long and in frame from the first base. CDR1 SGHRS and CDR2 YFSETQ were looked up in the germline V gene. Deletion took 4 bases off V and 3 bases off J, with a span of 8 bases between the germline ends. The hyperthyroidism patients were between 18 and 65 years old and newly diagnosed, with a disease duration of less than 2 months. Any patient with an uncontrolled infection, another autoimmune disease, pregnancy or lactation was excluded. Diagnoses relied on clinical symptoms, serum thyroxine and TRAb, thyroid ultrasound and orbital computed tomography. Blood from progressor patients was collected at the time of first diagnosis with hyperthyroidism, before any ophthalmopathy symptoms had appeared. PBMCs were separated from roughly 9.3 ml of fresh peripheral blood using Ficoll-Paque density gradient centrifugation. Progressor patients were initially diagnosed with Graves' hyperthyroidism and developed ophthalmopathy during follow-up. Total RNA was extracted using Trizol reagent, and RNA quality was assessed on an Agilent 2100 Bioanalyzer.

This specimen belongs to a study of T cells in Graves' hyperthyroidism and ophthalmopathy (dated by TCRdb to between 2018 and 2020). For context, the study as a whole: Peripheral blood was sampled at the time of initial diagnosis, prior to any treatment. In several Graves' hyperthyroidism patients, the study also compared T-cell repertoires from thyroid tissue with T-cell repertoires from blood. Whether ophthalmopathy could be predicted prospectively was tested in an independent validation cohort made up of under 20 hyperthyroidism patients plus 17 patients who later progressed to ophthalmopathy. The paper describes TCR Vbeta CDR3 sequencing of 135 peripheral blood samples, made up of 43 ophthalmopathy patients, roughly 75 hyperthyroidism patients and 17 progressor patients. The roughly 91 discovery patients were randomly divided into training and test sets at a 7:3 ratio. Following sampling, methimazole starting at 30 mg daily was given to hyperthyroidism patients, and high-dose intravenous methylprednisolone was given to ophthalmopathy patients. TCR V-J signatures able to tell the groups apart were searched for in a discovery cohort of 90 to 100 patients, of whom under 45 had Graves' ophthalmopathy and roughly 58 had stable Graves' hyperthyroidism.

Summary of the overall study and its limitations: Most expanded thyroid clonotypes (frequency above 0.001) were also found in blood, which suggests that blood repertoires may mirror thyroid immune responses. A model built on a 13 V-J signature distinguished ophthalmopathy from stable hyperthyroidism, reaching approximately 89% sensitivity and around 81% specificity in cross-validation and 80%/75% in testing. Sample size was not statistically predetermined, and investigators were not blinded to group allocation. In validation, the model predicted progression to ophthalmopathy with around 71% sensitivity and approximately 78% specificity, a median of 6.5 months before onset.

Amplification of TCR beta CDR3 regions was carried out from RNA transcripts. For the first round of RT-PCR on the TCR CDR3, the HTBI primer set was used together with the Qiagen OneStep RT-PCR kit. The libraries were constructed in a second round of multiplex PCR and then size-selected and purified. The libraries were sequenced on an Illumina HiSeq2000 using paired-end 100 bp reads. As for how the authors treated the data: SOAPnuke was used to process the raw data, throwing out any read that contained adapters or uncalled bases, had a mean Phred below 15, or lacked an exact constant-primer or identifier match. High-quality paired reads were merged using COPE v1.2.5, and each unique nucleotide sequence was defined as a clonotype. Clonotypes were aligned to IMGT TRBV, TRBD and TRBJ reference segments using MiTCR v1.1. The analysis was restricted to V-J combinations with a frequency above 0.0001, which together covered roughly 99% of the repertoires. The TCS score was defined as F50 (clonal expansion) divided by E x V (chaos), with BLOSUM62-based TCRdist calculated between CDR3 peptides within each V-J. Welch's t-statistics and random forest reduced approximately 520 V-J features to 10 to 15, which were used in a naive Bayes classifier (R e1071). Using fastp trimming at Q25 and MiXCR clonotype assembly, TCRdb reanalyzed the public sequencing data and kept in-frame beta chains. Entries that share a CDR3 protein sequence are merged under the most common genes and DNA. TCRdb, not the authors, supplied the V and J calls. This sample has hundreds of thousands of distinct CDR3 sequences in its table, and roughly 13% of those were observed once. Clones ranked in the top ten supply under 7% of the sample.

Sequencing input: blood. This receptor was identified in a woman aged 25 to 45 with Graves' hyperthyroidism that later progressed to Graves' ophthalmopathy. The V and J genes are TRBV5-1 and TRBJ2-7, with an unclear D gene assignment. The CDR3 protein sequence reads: CASSQTHYEQYF. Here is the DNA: TGCGCCAGCAGCCAGACTCACTACGAGCAGTACTTC.